Presented here are 18 T cell receptor beta chains from one specimen sequenced in a study of blood T cell repertoires in COVID-19. The method was immunoSEQ multiplex PCR; TCRdb's version includes in-frame clones alone and lacks a portion of them. The sample carries about 200,000 clones, more than 80% recorded once. The sequenced sample consisted of PBMCs or T cells enriched from blood (not recorded which). These receptors were collected from a woman aged 18 to 35 who had recovered from COVID-19.

The sample holds a few counts of this clone. This chain links TRBV11-3 with TRBJ2-3, with 9 nucleotides matching TRBD1. The CDR3 has 17 amino acids. V was clipped by 1 base and J by 6 bases; unmatched bases: 11. Germline CDR1 and CDR2: SGHNT and YENEEA. In nucleotides, the CDR3 is TGTGCCAGCAGCTTAGGGGACAGGGTTGGGACCTCGGATACGCAGTATTTT. Amino acid sequence: CASSLGDRVGTSDTQYF.

This chain connects TRBV9 to TRBJ1-1; D unresolved. Between the trimmed V and J ends, which lost 4 bases and 2 bases, there was a span of 12 bases. The CDR3 is 14 amino acids. Per germline, CDR1 SGDLS and CDR2 YYNGEE. CDR3 residues: CASSPGGRNTEAFF. Here the CDR3 DNA reads TGTGCCAGCAGCCCCGGCGGGCGCAACACTGAAGCTTTCTTT.

This chain uses TRBV3-1 (or the pseudogene TRBV3-2) with TRBJ2-3; 11 nucleotides match TRBD1. With 4 bases clipped from V and 5 bases from J, the junction kept 2 bases outside the gene matches. The germline V gene has CDR1 LGHDT and CDR2 YNNKEL (reference sequence). The CDR3 sequence is 14 residues long. In DNA, the CDR3 is TGTGCCAGCAGCCTGGGACAGGGGGTAGATACGCAGTATTTT. Translated, it gives CASSLGQGVDTQYF.

The chain is built from TRBV9 and TRBJ2-5, with 7 bases fitting TRBD2. V lost 3 bases to trimming and J lost 1 base; unmatched junction nucleotides: 9. CDR1 and CDR2 (germline): SGDLS, YYNGEE. This CDR3 contains 16 residues. CDR3 in DNA: TGTGCCAGCAGCGCCGATGGGGGGGGAGCCCAAGAGACCCAGTACTTC. Its translation is CASSADGGGAQETQYF.

V is TRBV5-4 and J is TRBJ1-2; 9 nucleotides align to TRBD1. After removal of 2 bases from V and 1 base from J, the junction contained 3 bases not matched to a gene. From germline, CDR1 is SGHNT and CDR2 YYREEE (reference sequence). The CDR3 is 15 residues long. This CDR3 is CASSFNRGLNYGYTF. As DNA, the CDR3 is TGTGCCAGCAGCTTCAACAGGGGGCTTAACTATGGCTACACCTTC.

The chain couples TRBV5-4 to TRBJ2-1; the match to TRBD2 covers 7 bases. Unmatched junction bases numbered 4, after V lost 3 bases and J lost 1 base. Germline V CDR1 and CDR2: SGHNT, YYREEE (reference sequence). The CDR3 is 15 residues long. In nucleotides, the CDR3 is TGTGCCAGCAGCTCGACAGCGGGATCCTACAATGAGCAGTTCTTC. It specifies CASSSTAGSYNEQFF.

V gene TRBV5-1 combines with J gene TRBJ1-2; D perhaps matches TRBD1 (5 bases). Germline loops: CDR1 SGHRS, CDR2 YFSETQ. The V and J ends lost 3 bases and 6 bases respectively, with 18 bases between them. This CDR3 comprises 15 residues. The CDR3 bases are TGCGCCAGCAGCTCAACCACAAACAGGATGAATGGCTACACCTTC. Its protein is CASSSTTNRMNGYTF.

V gene TRBV7-9 combines with J gene TRBJ1-1; possible D gene TRBD1, 6 bases. V lost 1 base and J 4 bases, leaving 22 bases between the germline ends. This CDR3 is built from 18 residues. Germline values: CDR1 SEHNR, CDR2 FQNEAQ (reference sequence). The CDR3 here is CASSLGALTGKETTEAFF. Written as DNA, the CDR3 is TGTGCCAGCAGCTTAGGGGCCTTGACAGGAAAAGAGACCACTGAAGCTTTCTTT.

The V and J genes are TRBV24-1 and TRBJ2-3, with a tentative D call TRBD2 (7 bases). CDR1 KGHDR and CDR2 SFDVKD come from the germline V gene. V was cut by 7 bases and J by 2 bases, with 15 bases left in between. CDR3 size: 15 residues. The CDR3, as DNA: TGTGCCACCAGAGCTGGGCGGGGGCCCACAGATACGCAGTATTTT. Protein: CATRAGRGPTDTQYF.

V and J are TRBV2 and TRBJ2-1, with 12 nucleotides matching TRBD2. The CDR3 has 18 amino acids. After removal of 5 bases from V and 7 bases from J, the junction contained 15 bases not matched to a gene. The germline V gene encodes CDR1 SNHLY and CDR2 FYNNEI. CDR3 sequence (DNA): TGTGCCAGCAGTCTGGAGCTAGCGGGGGGGCCGTCGGATAATGAGCAGTTCTTC. It specifies CASSLELAGGPSDNEQFF.

The J gene is TRBJ1-2, the V gene TRBV7-9; TRBD1 matches 9 bases. Germline lookup yields CDR1 SEHNR and CDR2 FQNEAQ (reference sequence). The CDR3 extends over 16 amino acids. V lost 5 bases to trimming and J lost 5 bases; unmatched junction nucleotides: 12. CDR3 sequence (DNA): TGTGCCAGCAGCCCAAACTTACTGACAGGGGGTTATGGCTACACCTTC. Amino acids: CASSPNLLTGGYGYTF.

The rearrangement uses TRBV10-3 and TRBJ2-3; D may be TRBD1 (5 bases). The CDR3 totals 15 residues. Germline CDR1 and CDR2: ENHRY and SYGVKD. The ends were cut back, 4 bases at V and 5 bases at J, with 16 bases in the middle. CDR3 in DNA: TGTGCCATCAGTGCCCAGCAGGGTCGGCTAGATACGCAGTATTTT. Translating gives CAISAQQGRLDTQYF.

On this clone: Relative to the germline gene, one junction end is altered; a read error may explain this. The chain employs TRBV11-2 and TRBJ1-2; no firm D call. The CDR3 is made up of 11 amino acids. Per the germline V gene, CDR1 is SGHAT and CDR2 is FQNNGV. The CDR3 loop reads CASSITPEGPF. The DNA of the CDR3 is TGTGCCAGCAGCATTACTCCGGAGGGCCCCTTC.

The chain joins TRBV28 to TRBJ1-2; 7 bases match TRBD1. The germline V gene encodes CDR1 MDHEN and CDR2 SYDVKM. This CDR3 has 13 amino acids. Trimming at V came to 2 bases and at J to 9 bases, leaving 6 bases not matched to a gene. The CDR3 protein is CASSLTGTARYTF. CDR3 nucleotides: TGTGCCAGCAGTTTAACGGGGACAGCTCGCTACACCTTC.

The chain recombines TRBV21-1 with TRBJ2-4; TRBD1, the table's D call, was not compared with the DNA. TRBV21-1 is shown as a pseudogene. The CDR3 sequence is 21 residues long. The CDR3 DNA is TGTGCCAGCAGCAAAGGATGGTGGACAGGGGGCAGGTCGGTTGGCAAAAACATTCAGTACTTC. Residues: CASSKGWWTGGRSVGKNIQYF.

V usage is TRBV9 and J usage is TRBJ1-3, with D possibly TRBD1 on 5 matching bases. CDR1 is SGDLS and CDR2 is YYNGEE in the germline V gene. CDR3 length equals 16 residues. Trimming pared 4 bases from V and 0 bases from J, leaving 14 bases between. The CDR3 here is CASSPTGPFSGNTIYF. As DNA, the CDR3 is TGTGCCAGCAGCCCAACAGGACCGTTCTCTGGAAACACCATATATTTT. The full variable domain, rest sourced from reference TRBV9 and TRBJ1-3, is DSGVTQTPKHLITATGQRVTLRCSPRSGDLSVYWYQQSLDQGLQFLIQYYNGEERAKGNILERFSAQQFPDLHSELNLSSLELGDSALYFCASSPTGPFSGNTIYFGEGSWLTVV.

This chain links TRBV2 with TRBJ1-1, with TRBD1 matching over 10 bases. Unmatched junction bases numbered 5, after V lost 6 bases and J lost 4 bases. The length of the CDR3 is 14 residues. Looked up from germline, CDR1 is SNHLY and CDR2 is FYNNEI. The CDR3 loop reads CASRSTGGGTEAFF. The CDR3 DNA sequence: TGTGCCAGCAGATCGACAGGGGGCGGCACTGAAGCTTTCTTT.

J is TRBJ2-3 and V is TRBV12-3 or TRBV12-4; TRBD1 agrees at 8 bases. The J segment lost 7 bases and the V segment lost 5 bases, leaving 5 bases of the junction unmatched. The CDR3 runs to 13 residues. CDR3 region: CASSLDRVNTQYF. Written as DNA, the CDR3 is TGTGCCAGCAGTCTGGACAGGGTTAATACGCAGTATTTT.